This TCR beta chain was identified during a study of blood T cells in healthy people across ages. Together with a sample-barcoded 5' primer, a J-beta primer mix was included in a second PCR lasting about 7 to 11 cycles. One entry per CDR3 protein, called by TCRdb with MiXCR from the 5' RACE reads. The table lists about 800,000 distinct CDR3 sequences, more than 20% of them singletons. In addition, the sample was reused for a study of T cells of mothers and their children.

This clonotype was obtained from a boy aged 10-17 years in good health. Sequencing was done on a sample of blood.

The CDR3 spells CAISGTSGGDTQYF. The CDR3 DNA reads as TGTGCCATCAGTGGGACCTCAGGGGGGGATACGCAGTATTTT. The rearrangement links TRBV10-3 to TRBJ2-3; TRBD1 is a possible D gene (7 bases). The CDR3 consists of 14 residues. V was clipped by 4 bases and J by 6 bases, with 14 bases between them. Germline V gives CDR1 ENHRY, CDR2 SYGVKD.